This TCR beta chain was sequenced for a study of response to subunit inactivated influenza vaccine. Study observations and caveats: Authors suggested few new T cells are recruited by each seasonal influenza vaccination.

Germline values: CDR1 ENHRY, CDR2 SYGVKD. This CDR3 has 13 amino acids. Trimming stripped 6 bases from V and 2 bases from J, with 11 bases between. Regarding this clonotype: Its antigen is still unknown.

TCRdb analysed the RT-PCR reads with MiXCR anew, one entry per CDR3 protein. There are roughly 520,000 distinct CDR3 sequences in the sample; roughly 23% occur only once, and approximately 1.9% lies in the top ten. The TCR sequence derives from a middle-aged man who received an inactivated influenza vaccine. The sequenced sample was CD4+ T cells sorted from PBMCs, obtained 5 days after vaccination. This chain uses TRBV10-3 with TRBJ2-7, with D hard to call. The CDR3 region has the DNA TGTGCCATCAGGGGGTTCAACACCTACGAGCAGTACTTC. It translates to CAIRGFNTYEQYF.